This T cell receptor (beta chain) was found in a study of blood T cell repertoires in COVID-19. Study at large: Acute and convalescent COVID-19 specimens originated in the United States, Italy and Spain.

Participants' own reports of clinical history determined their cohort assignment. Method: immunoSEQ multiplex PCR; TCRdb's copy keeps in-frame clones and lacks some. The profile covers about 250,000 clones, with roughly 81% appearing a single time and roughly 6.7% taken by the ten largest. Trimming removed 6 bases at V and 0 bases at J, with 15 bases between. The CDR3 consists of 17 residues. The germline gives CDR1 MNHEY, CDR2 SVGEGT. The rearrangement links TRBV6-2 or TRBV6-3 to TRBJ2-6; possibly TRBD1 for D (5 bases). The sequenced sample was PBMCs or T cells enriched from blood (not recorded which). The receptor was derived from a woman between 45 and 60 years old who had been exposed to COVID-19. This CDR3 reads CASSPLRQTSGANVLTF. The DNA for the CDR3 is TGTGCCAGCAGCCCTTTACGACAGACCTCTGGGGCCAACGTCCTGACTTTC.